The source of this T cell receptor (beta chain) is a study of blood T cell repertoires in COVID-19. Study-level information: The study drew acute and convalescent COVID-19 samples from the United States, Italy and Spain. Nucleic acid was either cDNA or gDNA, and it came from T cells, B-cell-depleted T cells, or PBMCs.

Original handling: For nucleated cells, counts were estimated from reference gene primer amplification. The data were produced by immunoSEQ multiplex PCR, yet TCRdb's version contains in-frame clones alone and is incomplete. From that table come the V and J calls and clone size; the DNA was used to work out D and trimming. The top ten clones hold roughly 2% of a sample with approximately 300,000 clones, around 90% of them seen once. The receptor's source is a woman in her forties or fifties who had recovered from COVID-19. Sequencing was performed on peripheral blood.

The CDR3 is CSVEDRALNTEAFF. The CDR3 DNA reads as TGCAGCGTTGAAGACAGGGCCTTGAACACTGAAGCTTTCTTT. V and J are TRBV29-1 and TRBJ1-1, with TRBD1 as a possible D gene (5 bases). This CDR3 has 14 residues. CDR1 is SQVTM, CDR2 ANQGSEA, per germline. Deletions cut 0 bases from V and 0 bases from J, with 8 bases between.